The 32 T cell receptor beta chains in this list originate from one sample, sequenced in a study of Graves' ophthalmopathy and Graves' hyperthyroidism. The study amplified TCR beta CDR3 regions using RNA transcripts. The first round was an RT-PCR with HTBI primers, and the second round was a multiplex PCR. TCRdb used MiXCR to reprocess the multiplex PCR reads, holding one entry per CDR3 protein. The table includes 230,000 or so distinct CDR3 sequences, approximately 42% detected once. Sequencing input: peripheral blood. These receptor sequences come from an adult man with Graves' ophthalmopathy.

The V gene is TRBV6-5, the J gene TRBJ1-2; the match to TRBD1 covers 9 bases. After removal of 6 bases from V and 6 bases from J, the junction contained 11 bases not matched to a gene. This CDR3 is built from 15 residues. Germline loops: CDR1 MNHEY, CDR2 SVGAGI. CDR3 in DNA: TGTGCCAGCAGCCCGGGACAGGGATCCGTCCATGGCTACACCTTC. Translating it yields CASSPGQGSVHGYTF.

The V and J genes are TRBV29-1 and TRBJ2-7; D is unresolved. This CDR3 comprises 12 residues. The V and J ends lost 4 bases and 1 base respectively, with 8 bases between them. CDR1 is SQVTM and CDR2 is ANQGSEA in the germline V gene. The CDR3 coding sequence is TGCAGCGTTGTTGGCCATTCCTACGAGCAGTACTTC. The encoded protein is CSVVGHSYEQYF.

The rearrangement links TRBV9 to TRBJ1-1; perhaps TRBD1 as D (6 bases). This CDR3 comprises 14 residues. Germline CDR1 SGDLS, CDR2 YYNGEE. Trimming stripped 4 bases from V and 4 bases from J, with 14 bases between. CDR3 bases: TGTGCCAGCAGCCATTCAGGGGTTTTCACTGAAGCTTTCTTT. This gives the protein CASSHSGVFTEAFF.

This clonotype was counted between two and nine times. The genes are TRBV2 and TRBJ2-5; a weak D match, TRBD1 (5 bases). The germline V and J ends were trimmed by 4 bases and 4 bases, with 10 bases remaining between them. This CDR3 spans 13 amino acids. Germline-derived CDR1 and CDR2 are SNHLY and FYNNEI. The CDR3 DNA is TGTGCCAGCAGTGGCAACAGGCGAGAGACCCAGTACTTC. Its translation: CASSGNRRETQYF.

The table lists this clonotype with a few counts. The chain employs TRBV29-1 and TRBJ2-2, with 8 bases lining up with TRBD1. V gave up 4 bases and J gave up 1 base; unmatched junction bases: 8. The CDR3 runs 16 residues. Germline CDR1 reads SQVTM; CDR2 reads ANQGSEA. The chain's CDR3 is CSVANGTGLNTGELFF. CDR3 coding DNA: TGCAGCGTTGCCAACGGGACAGGCCTGAACACCGGGGAGCTGTTTTTT.

The genes are TRBV29-1 and TRBJ2-5; no firm D call. V was trimmed by 7 bases and J by 2 bases, leaving 8 bases between them. The CDR3 contains 11 residues. Germline V gene lookup returns CDR1 SQVTM and CDR2 ANQGSEA. In DNA, the CDR3 is TGCAGCGCCAGGTTTCAAGAGACCCAGTACTTC. Protein: CSARFQETQYF. Full variable domain (remainder filled in from reference TRBV29-1 and TRBJ2-5): SAVISQKPSRDICQRGTSLTIQCQVDSQVTMMFWYRQQPGQSLTLIATANQGSEATYESGFVIDKFPISRPNLTFSTLTVSNMSPEDSSIYLCSARFQETQYFGPGTRLLVL.

This chain links TRBV7-2 with TRBJ2-2; D ambiguous. The CDR3 sequence is 12 residues long. The germline V gene encodes CDR1 SGHTA and CDR2 FQGNSA. Trimming stripped 5 bases from V and 5 bases from J, with 6 bases between. The CDR3 DNA is TGTGCCAGCAGCCTTGAGACCGGGGAGCTGTTTTTT. Encoded protein: CASSLETGELFF.

The rearrangement joins TRBV2 to TRBJ1-5; a possible D gene is TRBD1 (6 bases). CDR1 and CDR2 (germline): SNHLY, FYNNEI. V was pared by 10 bases and J by 4 bases, with 17 bases between. The CDR3 is 14 residues long. The CDR3 DNA reads TGTGCCACCGCCTTGGGGACACCTAATCAGCCCCAGCATTTT. Translation: CATALGTPNQPQHF.

The chain carries TRBV20-1 and TRBJ2-5; TRBD2 is a possible D gene (5 bases). The germline gives CDR1 DFQATT, CDR2 SNEGSKA (reference sequence). Trimming pared 0 bases from V and 9 bases from J, leaving 14 bases between. The length of the CDR3 is 13 residues. Here the CDR3 DNA reads TGCAGTGCTAGAGATCTCCTCCCCGGGGCCCAGTACTTC. Residues: CSARDLLPGAQYF.

This clonotype was picked up many times. The chain joins TRBV7-2 to TRBJ1-1; unclear D gene. CDR1 is SGHTA and CDR2 is FQGNSA in the germline V gene. V lost 1 base and J lost 5, with 20 bases in between. The CDR3 consists of 17 residues. The DNA of the CDR3 is TGTGCCAGCAGCTTAGTAGGCGGCACACCGACTGGGACTGAAGCTTTCTTT. This encodes CASSLVGGTPTGTEAFF.

This clonotype was found many times. V gene TRBV10-3 combines with J gene TRBJ1-3; D not resolved. The V end lost 5 bases, the J end lost 3 bases, and 17 bases lay between the germline ends. Germline V gives CDR1 ENHRY, CDR2 SYGVKD. This CDR3 has 16 amino acids. DNA of the CDR3: TGTGCCATCAGTCGTGTCGCGGGGATAGTTGGAAACACCATATATTTT. Protein: CAISRVAGIVGNTIYF.

This clonotype was found a few times. The V call is TRBV7-9, the J call TRBJ1-1; TRBD1 agrees at 9 bases. Germline CDR1 and CDR2: SEHNR and FQNEAQ (reference sequence). Losses at the gene ends were 5 bases for V and 1 base for J; bases not matched to a gene: 5. The length of the CDR3 is 15 residues. The CDR3 protein is CASSTYRGQNTEAFF. Written as DNA, the CDR3 is TGTGCCAGCAGCACCTACAGGGGGCAGAACACTGAAGCTTTCTTT.

This clonotype was found once. The conserved phenylalanine or tryptophan is not found at the CDR3 terminus, so this likely reflects a read error. It is unclear where the CDR3 begins or ends on the DNA, so no DNA is shown, and the CDR3 is as TCRdb lists it. The chain has TRBV14 and TRBJ1-6. CDR1 and CDR2 from the germline V gene are SGHDN and FVKESK. Termini included, the CDR3 measures 8 amino acids. CDR3 amino acids: CASSLPFR.

This clonotype was recorded at least ten times. V usage is TRBV13 and J usage is TRBJ1-2; D is unclear. Per the germline V gene, CDR1 is PRHDT and CDR2 is FYEKMQ (reference sequence). The ends were cut back, 6 bases at V and 2 bases at J, with 4 bases in the middle. The CDR3 runs 11 residues. This chain's CDR3 is CASSFNYGYTF. The CDR3 DNA sequence: TGTGCCAGCAGTTTCAACTATGGCTACACCTTC.

Comments on this clonotype: A much more abundant neighbour one base away suggests this may be a read error. CDR3 coding DNA: TGTGCCAGCACAGGGACCGGTCCTCAGGTTGGCTACACCTTC. Translation: CASTGTGPQVGYTF. The chain links TRBV2 to TRBJ1-2; D is possibly TRBD1 (5 bases). Germline V gene data show CDR1 as SNHLY and CDR2 as FYNNEI. V was pared by 7 bases and J by 7 bases, with 19 bases between. This CDR3 comprises 14 residues.

The genes are TRBV7-8 and TRBJ1-3; 8 positions match TRBD1. The CDR3 totals 16 residues. Germline lookup yields CDR1 SGHVS and CDR2 FQNEAQ. V lost 0 bases and J lost 7; bases outside the gene matches: 8. DNA of the CDR3: TGTGCCAGCAGCTTAGCGCCAACGCAGGGGGCCAACACCATATATTTT. It yields the protein CASSLAPTQGANTIYF.

The rearrangement joins TRBV4-1 to TRBJ2-5; no clear D gene. The CDR3 has 13 residues. Deletions cut 1 base from V and 4 bases from J, with 7 bases between. From germline, CDR1 is MGHRA and CDR2 YSYEKL. The DNA for the CDR3 is TGCGCCAGCAGCCAAGTGACCCGAGAGACCCAGTACTTC. Translated: CASSQVTRETQYF.

Only a few counts were recorded for this clonotype. The V call is TRBV28, the J call TRBJ2-7; D is perhaps TRBD2 (5 bases). Germline CDR1 reads MDHEN; CDR2 reads SYDVKM. The CDR3 is 12 residues long. V was trimmed by 6 bases and J by 3 bases, leaving 9 bases between them. Written as DNA, the CDR3 is TGTGCCAGCAGGGACTCGGGCTACGAGCAGTACTTC. It codes for CASRDSGYEQYF.

This sequence joins TRBV6-4 and TRBJ2-7, with 8 bases aligning to TRBD1. In germline, CDR1 is MRHNA, CDR2 SNTAGT. V shed 2 bases, J shed 6 bases, and the junction held 9 bases outside the gene matches. The CDR3 runs 15 residues. The CDR3 nucleotides read TGTGCCAGCAGTGACGGGGCAGGGGGCGTGAGCGAGCAGTACTTC. Its translation is CASSDGAGGVSEQYF.

This chain joins TRBV29-1 and TRBJ2-5, with TRBD2 as a possible D gene (5 bases). Looked up from germline, CDR1 is SQVTM and CDR2 is ANQGSEA. The CDR3 covers 14 residues. The V and J ends lost 1 base and 3 bases respectively, with 12 bases between them. As DNA, the CDR3 is TGCAGCGTTGAAGCGGTGTCGGGGAAAGAGACCCAGTACTTC. Translating it yields CSVEAVSGKETQYF.

The V and J genes are TRBV19 and TRBJ1-4; D ambiguous. Trimming removed 4 bases from V and 0 bases from J, with 6 bases in between. Per the germline V gene, CDR1 is LNHDA and CDR2 is SQIVND (reference sequence). The CDR3 covers 14 residues. The DNA for the CDR3 is TGTGCCAGTAGTAGGGGAGCAACTAATGAAAAACTGTTTTTT. Translating gives CASSRGATNEKLFF.

This clonotype was observed a single time. The CDR3 sequence is CASSAPGGTQYF. The CDR3 region has the DNA TGTGCCAGCAGCGCCCCGGGGGGGACCCAGTACTTC. The rearrangement links TRBV9 to TRBJ2-5; 7 bases match TRBD2. Germline trimming cut 3 bases from V and 7 bases from J; bases unmatched to any gene: 3. The CDR3 length is 12 residues. Germline V gives CDR1 SGDLS, CDR2 YYNGEE.

The V call is TRBV7-8, the J call TRBJ2-7, with 7 bases aligning to TRBD1. Germline V gene lookup returns CDR1 SGHVS and CDR2 FQNEAQ. This CDR3 is built from 14 residues. Trimming removed 1 base from V and 2 bases from J; junction bases left unmatched: 2. CDR3 region: CASSLVQGAYEQYF. CDR3 coding DNA: TGTGCCAGCAGCTTAGTGCAGGGGGCCTACGAGCAGTACTTC.

This clonotype was seen ten or more times. The CDR3 sequence: CSVGGRDSQVNGYTF. Written as DNA, the CDR3 is TGCAGCGTTGGAGGGAGGGACAGCCAGGTTAATGGCTACACCTTC. The rearrangement joins TRBV29-1 to TRBJ1-2; 7 positions agree with TRBD1. The CDR3 length is 15 residues. Germline CDR1 reads SQVTM; CDR2 reads ANQGSEA. The V and J ends lost 4 bases and 6 bases, in that order; junction bases with no gene match: 14.

CDR3 protein: CASTEERASGRNEQFF. CDR3 nucleotide sequence: TGTGCCAGCACGGAGGAGAGGGCTAGCGGGAGGAATGAGCAGTTCTTC. The rearrangement links TRBV2 to TRBJ2-1; 11 bases are a match to TRBD2. The V segment lost 7 bases and the J segment 7 bases; nucleotides outside the gene matches: 12. The CDR3 extends over 16 amino acids. The germline V gene encodes CDR1 SNHLY and CDR2 FYNNEI.

This clonotype showed up just a few times. This sequence joins TRBV15 and TRBJ2-7; D is unclear. The CDR3 extends over 14 amino acids. Germline lookup yields CDR1 LNHNV and CDR2 YYDKDF (reference sequence). With 1 base removed from V and 3 bases from J, the gap between germline ends came to 10 bases. The chain's CDR3 is CATSRAAQYYEQYF. In nucleotides, the CDR3 is TGTGCCACCAGCAGAGCCGCACAGTACTACGAGCAGTACTTC.

The chain carries TRBV9 and TRBJ1-6; possible D gene TRBD1, 6 bases. Germline CDR1 reads SGDLS; CDR2 reads YYNGEE. The length of the CDR3 is 13 residues. V lost 4 bases and J lost 9, with 11 bases in between. The CDR3 DNA is TGTGCCAGCAGCCCGAGGGGGGGTTCACCCCTCCACTTT. Translation gives CASSPRGGSPLHF.

The genes are TRBV10-2 and TRBJ1-1; no clear D gene. Germline CDR1 and CDR2: WSHSY and SAAADI. CDR3 length: 14 amino acids. V lost 5 bases and J lost 4, with 14 bases in between. CDR3 in amino acids: CASSSLPSGTEAFF. The CDR3 region has the DNA TGCGCCAGCAGTTCGCTCCCCAGCGGCACTGAAGCTTTCTTT.

In this sample, this clonotype turned up a few times. The chain carries TRBV7-6 and TRBJ2-2; a weak D match, TRBD1 (6 bases). CDR1 and CDR2 (germline): SGHVS, FNYEAQ. The ends were cut back, 3 bases at V and 7 bases at J, with 18 bases in the middle. CDR3 size: 16 residues. The CDR3 loop reads CASSLSTGPLVGELFF. For the CDR3, the DNA is TGTGCCAGCAGCTTGTCGACAGGCCCACTGGTCGGGGAGCTGTTTTTT.

This clonotype has ten or more counts. The chain couples TRBV29-1 to TRBJ1-1; unclear D gene. V shed 0 bases and J shed 5 bases, with 7 bases lying between them. The germline V gene encodes CDR1 SQVTM and CDR2 ANQGSEA. The CDR3 is 12 residues long. CDR3 sequence reads: CSVEDHVTEAFF. In DNA form, the CDR3 reads TGCAGCGTTGAAGATCACGTAACTGAAGCTTTCTTT.

A single count supports this clonotype. Just one base apart from a much larger clone, this may be a read error. The chain links TRBV15 to TRBJ1-2, with unresolved D. Germline values: CDR1 LNHNV, CDR2 YYDKDF (reference sequence). CDR3 size: 15 residues. The CDR3 loop reads CASSRDTQSNYGYTF. The CDR3, as DNA: TGTGCCAGCAGCAGAGATACGCAGTCTAACTATGGCTACACCTTC. Variable domain in full (rest from reference TRBV15 and TRBJ1-2): DAMVIQNPRYQVTQFGKPVTLSCSQTLNHNVMYWYQQKSSQAPKLLFHYYDKDFNNEADTPDNFQSRRPNTSFCFLDIRSPGLGDTAMYLCASSRDTQSNYGYTFGSGTRLTVV.

The CDR3, as DNA: TGTGCCATCAGTGAGTCCCTAGCGGGGGTCCAAGAGACCCAGTACTTC. Protein product: CAISESLAGVQETQYF. The rearrangement uses TRBV10-3 and TRBJ2-5, with TRBD2 matching 10 bases. The germline gives CDR1 ENHRY, CDR2 SYGVKD. Trimming removed 0 bases from V and 1 base from J; junction bases left unmatched: 2. The CDR3 runs to 16 residues.